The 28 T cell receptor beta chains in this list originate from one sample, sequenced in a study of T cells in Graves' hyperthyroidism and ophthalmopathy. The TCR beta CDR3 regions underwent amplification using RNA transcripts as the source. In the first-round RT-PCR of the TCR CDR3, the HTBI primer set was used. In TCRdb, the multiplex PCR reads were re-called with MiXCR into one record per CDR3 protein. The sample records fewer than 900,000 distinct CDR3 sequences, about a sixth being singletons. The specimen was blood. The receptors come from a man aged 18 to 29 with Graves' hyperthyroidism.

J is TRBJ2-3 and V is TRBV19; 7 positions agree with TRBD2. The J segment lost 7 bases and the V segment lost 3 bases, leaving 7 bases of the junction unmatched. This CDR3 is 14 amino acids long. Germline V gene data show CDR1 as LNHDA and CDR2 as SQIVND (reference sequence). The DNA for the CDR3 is TGTGCCAGTAGTATCGGGACTACTTCTTATACGCAGTATTTT. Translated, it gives CASSIGTTSYTQYF.

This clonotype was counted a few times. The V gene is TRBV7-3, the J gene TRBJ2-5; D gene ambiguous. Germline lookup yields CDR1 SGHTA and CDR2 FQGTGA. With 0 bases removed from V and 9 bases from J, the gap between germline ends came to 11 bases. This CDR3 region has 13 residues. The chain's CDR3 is CASSLTLHSAQYF. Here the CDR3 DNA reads TGTGCCAGCAGCTTAACGTTACATTCGGCCCAGTACTTC.

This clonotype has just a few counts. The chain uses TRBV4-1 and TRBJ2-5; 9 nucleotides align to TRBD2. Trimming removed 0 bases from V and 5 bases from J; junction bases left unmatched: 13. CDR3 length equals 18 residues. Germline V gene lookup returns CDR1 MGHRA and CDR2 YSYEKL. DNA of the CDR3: TGCGCCAGCAGCCAAGATCCTACCTTAGCGGGAGTGGATGAGACCCAGTACTTC. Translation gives CASSQDPTLAGVDETQYF.

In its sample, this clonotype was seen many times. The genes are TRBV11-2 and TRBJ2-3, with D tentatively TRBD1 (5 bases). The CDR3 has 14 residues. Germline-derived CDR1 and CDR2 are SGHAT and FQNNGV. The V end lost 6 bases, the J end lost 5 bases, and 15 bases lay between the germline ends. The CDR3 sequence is CASSTRVLLDTQYF. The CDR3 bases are TGTGCCAGCAGTACCAGGGTTCTTCTAGATACGCAGTATTTT.

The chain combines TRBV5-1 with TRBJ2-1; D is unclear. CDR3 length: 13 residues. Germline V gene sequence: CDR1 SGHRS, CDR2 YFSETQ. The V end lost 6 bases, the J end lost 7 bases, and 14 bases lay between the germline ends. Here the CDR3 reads CASTLGPLNEQFF. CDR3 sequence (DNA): TGCGCCAGCACCCTAGGGCCCTTAAATGAGCAGTTCTTC.

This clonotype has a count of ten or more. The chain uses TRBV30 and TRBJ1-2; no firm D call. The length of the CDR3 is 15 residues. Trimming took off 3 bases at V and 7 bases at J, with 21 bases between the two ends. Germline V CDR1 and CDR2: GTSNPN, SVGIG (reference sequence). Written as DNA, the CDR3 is TGTGCCTGGAGAGCCCGGACTTTCGCCAGGTTTGGCTACACCTTC. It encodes CAWRARTFARFGYTF.

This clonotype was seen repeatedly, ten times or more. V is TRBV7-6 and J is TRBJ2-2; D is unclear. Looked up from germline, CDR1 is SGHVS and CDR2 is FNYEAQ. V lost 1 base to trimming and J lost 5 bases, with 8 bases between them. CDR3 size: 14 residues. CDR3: CASSLGSETGELFF. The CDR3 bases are TGTGCCAGCAGCTTAGGGAGCGAGACCGGGGAGCTGTTTTTT.

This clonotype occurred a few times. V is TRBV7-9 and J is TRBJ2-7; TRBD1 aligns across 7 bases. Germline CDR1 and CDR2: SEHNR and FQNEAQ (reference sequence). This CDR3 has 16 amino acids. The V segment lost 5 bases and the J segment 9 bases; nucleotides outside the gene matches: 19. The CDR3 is CASSPSGTEKRIGQYF. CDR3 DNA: TGTGCCAGCAGCCCCTCCGGGACAGAGAAAAGAATTGGGCAGTACTTC.

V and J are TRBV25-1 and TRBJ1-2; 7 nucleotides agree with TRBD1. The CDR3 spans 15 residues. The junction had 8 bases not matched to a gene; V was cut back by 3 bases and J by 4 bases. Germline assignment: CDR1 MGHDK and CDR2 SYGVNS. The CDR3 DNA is TGTGCCAGCAGTGATCCGACAGGGACGGTCTATGGCTACACCTTC. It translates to CASSDPTGTVYGYTF.

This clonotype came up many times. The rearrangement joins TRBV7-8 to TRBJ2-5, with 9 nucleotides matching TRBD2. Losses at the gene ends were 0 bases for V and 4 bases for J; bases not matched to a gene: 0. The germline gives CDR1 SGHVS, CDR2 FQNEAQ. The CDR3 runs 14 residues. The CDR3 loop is CASSLAAGGETQYF. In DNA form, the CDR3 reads TGTGCCAGCAGCTTAGCAGCGGGGGGAGAGACCCAGTACTTC.

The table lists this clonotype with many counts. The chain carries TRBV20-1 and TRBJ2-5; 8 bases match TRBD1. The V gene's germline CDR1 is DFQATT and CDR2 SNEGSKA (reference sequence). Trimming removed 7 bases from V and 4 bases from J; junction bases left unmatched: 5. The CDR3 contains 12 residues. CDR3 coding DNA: TGCAGTGTCGGACAGGGCGTAGAGACCCAGTACTTC. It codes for CSVGQGVETQYF.

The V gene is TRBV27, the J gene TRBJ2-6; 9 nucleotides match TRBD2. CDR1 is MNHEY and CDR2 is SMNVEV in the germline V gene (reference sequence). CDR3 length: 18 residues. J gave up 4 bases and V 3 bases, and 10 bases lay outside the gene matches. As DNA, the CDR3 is TGTGCCAGCAGTTTTTGGGGGACTAGCCTTTCCGGGGCCAACGTCCTGACTTTC. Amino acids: CASSFWGTSLSGANVLTF.

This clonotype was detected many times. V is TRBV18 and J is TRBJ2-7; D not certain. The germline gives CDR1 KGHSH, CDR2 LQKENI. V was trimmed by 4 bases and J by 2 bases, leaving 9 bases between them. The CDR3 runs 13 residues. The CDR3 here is CASSLTDTYEQYF. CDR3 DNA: TGTGCCAGCTCACTGACGGATACCTACGAGCAGTACTTC.

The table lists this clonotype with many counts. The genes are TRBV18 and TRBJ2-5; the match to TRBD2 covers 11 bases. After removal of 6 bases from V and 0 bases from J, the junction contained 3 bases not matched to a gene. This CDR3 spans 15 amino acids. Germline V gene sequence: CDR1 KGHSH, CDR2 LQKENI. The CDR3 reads CASSIAGGNQETQYF. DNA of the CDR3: TGTGCCAGCTCGATAGCGGGAGGGAACCAAGAGACCCAGTACTTC.

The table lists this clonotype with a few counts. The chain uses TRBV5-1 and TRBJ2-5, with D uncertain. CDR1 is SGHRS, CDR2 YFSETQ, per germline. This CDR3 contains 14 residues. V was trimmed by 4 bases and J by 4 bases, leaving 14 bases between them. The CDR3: CASSLYHPRETQYF. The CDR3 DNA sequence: TGCGCCAGCAGCCTATACCACCCACGAGAGACCCAGTACTTC.

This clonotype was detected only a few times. The chain's CDR3 is CASRASRVAVNEKLFF. CDR3 DNA sequence: TGTGCCAGCCGGGCTTCAAGAGTCGCTGTGAATGAAAAACTGTTTTTT. This chain joins TRBV7-9 and TRBJ1-4; D is ambiguous. Germline V lookup: CDR1 SEHNR, CDR2 FQNEAQ (reference sequence). The CDR3 length is 16 residues. Between the trimmed V and J ends, which lost 8 bases and 5 bases, there was a span of 21 bases. Filled out from reference TRBV7-9 and TRBJ1-4, the complete variable domain reads DTGVSQNPRHKITKRGQNVTFRCDPISEHNRLYWYRQTLGQGPEFLTYFQNEAQLEKSRLLSDRFSAERPKGSFSTLEIQRTEQGDSAMYLCASRASRVAVNEKLFFGSGTQLSVL.

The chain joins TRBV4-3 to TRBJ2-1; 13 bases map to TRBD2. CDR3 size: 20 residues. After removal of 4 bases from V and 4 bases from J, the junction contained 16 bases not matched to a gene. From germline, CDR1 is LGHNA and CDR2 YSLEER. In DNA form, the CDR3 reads TGCGCCAGCAGCCCAGGAGGAGTACCACTAGCGGGAGGGAGGTACAATGAGCAGTTCTTC. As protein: CASSPGGVPLAGGRYNEQFF.

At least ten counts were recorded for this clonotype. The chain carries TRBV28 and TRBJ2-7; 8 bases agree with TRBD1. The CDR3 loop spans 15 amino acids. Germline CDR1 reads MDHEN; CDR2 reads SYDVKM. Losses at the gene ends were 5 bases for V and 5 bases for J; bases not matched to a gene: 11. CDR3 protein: CASSLRTGLIDEQYF. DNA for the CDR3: TGTGCCAGCAGTCTACGGACAGGGTTGATAGACGAGCAGTACTTC.

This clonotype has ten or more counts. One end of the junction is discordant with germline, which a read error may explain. CDR3 bases: TGCAGTGCTAGAGATCCGGCCGCCGGGACAAAGGACAAAGAGCAGTTCTTC. Encoded protein: CSARDPAAGTKDKEQFF. J is TRBJ2-1 and V is TRBV20-1; tentatively, D is TRBD1 (6 bases). The CDR3 length is 17 residues. The germline gives CDR1 DFQATT, CDR2 SNEGSKA (reference sequence).

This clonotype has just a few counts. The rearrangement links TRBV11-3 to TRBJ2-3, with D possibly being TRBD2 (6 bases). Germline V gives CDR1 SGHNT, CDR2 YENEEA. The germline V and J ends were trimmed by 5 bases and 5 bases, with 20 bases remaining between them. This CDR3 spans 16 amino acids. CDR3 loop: CASSPQAAGPQDTQYF. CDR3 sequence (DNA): TGTGCCAGCAGCCCCCAGGCAGCGGGCCCTCAAGATACGCAGTATTTT.

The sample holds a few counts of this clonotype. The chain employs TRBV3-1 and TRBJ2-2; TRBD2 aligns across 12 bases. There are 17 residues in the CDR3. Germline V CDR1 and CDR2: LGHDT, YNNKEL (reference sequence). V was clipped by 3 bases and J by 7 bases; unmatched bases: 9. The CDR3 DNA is TGTGCCAGCAGCCACCCCTCGACTAGCGGGAGAGGCGGGGAGCTGTTTTTT. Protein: CASSHPSTSGRGGELFF.

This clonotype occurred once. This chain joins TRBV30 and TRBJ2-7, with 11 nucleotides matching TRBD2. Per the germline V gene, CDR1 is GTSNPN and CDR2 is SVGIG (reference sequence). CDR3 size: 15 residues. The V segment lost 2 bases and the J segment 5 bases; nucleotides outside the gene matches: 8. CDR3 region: CAWSPPSGRINEQYF. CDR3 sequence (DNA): TGTGCCTGGAGTCCACCTAGCGGGAGGATAAACGAGCAGTACTTC.

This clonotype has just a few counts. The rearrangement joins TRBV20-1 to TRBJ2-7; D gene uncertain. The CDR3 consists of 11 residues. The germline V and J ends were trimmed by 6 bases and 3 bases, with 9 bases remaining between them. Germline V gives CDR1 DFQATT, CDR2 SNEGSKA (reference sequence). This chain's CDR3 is CSASIIYEQYF. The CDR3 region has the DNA TGCAGTGCGTCGATAATCTACGAGCAGTACTTC.

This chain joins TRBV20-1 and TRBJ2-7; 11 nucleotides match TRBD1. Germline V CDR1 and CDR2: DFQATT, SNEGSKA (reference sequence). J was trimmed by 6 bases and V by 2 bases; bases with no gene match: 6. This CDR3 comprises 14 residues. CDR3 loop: CSARSGQGGFEQYF. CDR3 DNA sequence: TGCAGTGCTAGATCGGGACAGGGGGGATTCGAGCAGTACTTC.

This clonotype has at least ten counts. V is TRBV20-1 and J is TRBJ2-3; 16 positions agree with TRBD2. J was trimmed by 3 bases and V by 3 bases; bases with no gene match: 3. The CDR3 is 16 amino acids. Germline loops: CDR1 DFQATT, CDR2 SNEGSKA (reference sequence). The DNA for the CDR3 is TGCAGTGCTAGCCCGGGACTAGCGGGAGGGACAGATACGCAGTATTTT. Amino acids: CSASPGLAGGTDTQYF.

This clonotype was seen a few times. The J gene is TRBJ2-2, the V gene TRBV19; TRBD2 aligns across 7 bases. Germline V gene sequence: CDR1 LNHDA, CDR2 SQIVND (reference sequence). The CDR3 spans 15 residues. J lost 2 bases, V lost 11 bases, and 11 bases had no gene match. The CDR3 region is CASLPGRYNTGELFF. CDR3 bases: TGTGCCTCCCTCCCCGGGAGGTATAACACCGGGGAGCTGTTTTTT.

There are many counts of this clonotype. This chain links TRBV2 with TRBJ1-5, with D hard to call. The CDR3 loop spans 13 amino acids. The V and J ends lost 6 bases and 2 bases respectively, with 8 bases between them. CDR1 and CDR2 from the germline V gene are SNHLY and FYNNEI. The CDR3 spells CASRGYGNQPQHF. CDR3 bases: TGTGCCAGCAGAGGGTACGGCAATCAGCCCCAGCATTTT.

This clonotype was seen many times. CDR3 region: CASSLESSGRGTGELFF. Written as DNA, the CDR3 is TGTGCCAGCAGCTTAGAGTCAAGCGGGAGAGGCACCGGGGAGCTGTTTTTT. The rearrangement joins TRBV11-2 to TRBJ2-2, with TRBD2 matching 8 bases. Trimming removed 0 bases from V and 4 bases from J; junction bases left unmatched: 7. The CDR3 covers 17 residues. Germline loops: CDR1 SGHAT, CDR2 FQNNGV.